This T cell receptor (beta chain) was identified during a study of identical twins. CDR1 and CDR2 (germline): SGHTA, FQGNSA. Trimming removed 2 bases from V and 0 bases from J, with 4 bases in between. CDR3 length: 13 amino acids. From the 5' RACE reads, TCRdb called clonotypes with MiXCR, one entry per CDR3 protein. This sample yields some 270,000 distinct CDR3 sequences, of which about 8% are seen a single time; roughly 3.1% belongs to the top ten. There are a few counts of this clonotype. The same data also contributed to another study, on yellow fever vaccine responses in identical twins.

The TCR was taken from a woman aged 18-30 years in good health. The chain carries TRBV7-2 and TRBJ1-1; D remains ambiguous. Sequenced input: CD8+ T cells sorted from blood. The CDR3 DNA is TGTGCCAGCAGCTTAATCGTGAACACTGAAGCTTTCTTT. Its protein product is CASSLIVNTEAFF.